This TCR beta chain was sequenced in a study of CD8+ T cells in alopecia areata (dated by TCRdb to between 2017 and 2018). Broadly, across the study: The study used high-throughput TCRbeta sequencing to examine T cell clonal expansion in alopecia areata, in both the C3H/HeJ mouse model and human patients. In humans, TCRbeta sequencing was performed on scalp tissue and on sorted CD4+ and CD8+ peripheral blood T cells from healthy controls and from patients with patchy or totalis/universalis alopecia areata. RNA came from the PAXgene miRNA kit for fixed scalp, the miRNeasy kit for PBMCs, and the RNeasy kit for mouse skin. Clonality in the scalp was compared among normal scalp (n=4), patchy alopecia areata scalp (n=8), and alopecia totalis/universalis scalp (n=8). TCRbeta CDR3 regions were amplified by immunoSEQ multiplex PCR with 35 Vbeta forward and 13 Jbeta reverse primers. Results and caveats for the whole study, not just this receptor: Scalp TCR repertoire analysis is complicated because resident alphabeta T cells in normal human skin are also sequenced, whereas mouse skin is dominated by gammadelta T cells. Compared with normal scalp, lesional scalp, particularly in alopecia totalis/universalis, had higher clonality and more expanded CD8+ clones, which suggests antigenic drive. TCR sequences shared between patients were less clear than in mice, possibly partly because of HLA diversity in the patient population.

For four to six biomarker-study patients, CD4+ cells were further sorted into CD25+CD127- cells. From alopecia areata patients, peripheral blood was collected along with lesional scalp punch biopsies. PBMCs were isolated by density centrifugation and stained for CD3, CD4 and CD8, after which CD4+ and CD8+ T cells were sorted on a FACSAria. Untreated alopecia areata patients were recruited as part of a multicenter biomarker study. For this chain, trimming is 7 bases at the V end and 5 bases at the J end, and the number of junction bases without a gene match is 21. Via the germline V gene, CDR1 is SGHDT and CDR2 YYEEEE. Spanning cysteine to phenylalanine, the CDR3 consists of 18 amino acids. Only the CDR3 portion is preserved as DNA: 54 bases, with reading frame beginning at the first base. About this clone itself: Its antigen is unknown. A much larger clone differs by one base, so this may be a read error.

The protocol used for the library was the immunoSEQ multiplex PCR assay. To provide template for TCR sequencing, every sample had RNA extracted and reverse transcribed into cDNA. SuperScript III was used for first-strand cDNA synthesis, primed with a 2:1 mix of oligo-dT and random hexamers. A synthetic immune receptor repertoire was used to measure amplification bias, and any remaining bias was corrected computationally. Per the authors' processing: After raw reads were preprocessed to remove errors, the CDR3 was defined following IMGT conventions as running from the conserved cysteine to phenylalanine. Clonality was calculated as 1 minus Shannon entropy normalized by log2 of the number of productive unique TCRs. Whether each scalp clone was CD4 or CD8 was inferred by checking scalp TCRbeta sequences against the CD4 and CD8 repertoires from sorted blood. TCRdb mirrors the immuneACCESS table, restricted to in-frame sequences. Some clones are absent from its copies; in checked studies, under half trace to an unresolved V gene, and the reason for the others is unknown. V and J calls and clone size are copied from that table; D and trimming were computed from the DNA. The sample table contains about 20,000 clones; only one count was recorded for less than 70% of them. 4.5% of the sample goes to the ten largest clones.

What was sequenced was CD4+ Tregs sorted from blood. The receptor was isolated from a human donor with alopecia areata. The chain was built from TRBV5-6 and TRBJ2-3; 8 of the junction bases match TRBD2. The CDR3 loop reads CASRPAEGGAGVEDTQYF. The sequence in DNA is TGTGCCAGCCGCCCGGCGGAGGGGGGAGCGGGGGTAGAAGATACGCAGTATTTT.